This TCR beta chain was recorded in a study of cytomegalovirus exposure and HLA in healthy donors. The study, taken as a whole, reports: Later analysis suggested most CMV-associated TCR beta chains were HLA-restricted. Upon later analysis, TCR association rates were observed to vary by HLA locus, being highest for DRB1 and lowest for HLA-C. Later examination showed HLA-associated TCR beta chains had greater clonal expansion than equally common others.

V was clipped by 2 bases and J by 9 bases, with 6 bases between them. CDR3 length: 12 residues. CDR1 SGHRS and CDR2 YFSETQ come from the germline V gene. The study ran its PCR with 60 Vbeta and 13 Jbeta primers. TCRdb keeps only in-frame clones here, not all; method: immunoSEQ multiplex PCR. The sample gives about 94,000 clones, 50% to 75% of which show up once; under 4% is in the top ten. A note on this clone: Antigen unknown.

Likely unrecorded immune exposures existed in these nominally healthy donors. The sequence was collected from a man between 25 and 39 years old in good health and CMV-seronegative. Material for sequencing was PBMCs. The chain recombines TRBV5-1 with TRBJ1-6; no clear D. The CDR3 nucleotides are TGCGCCAGCAGCTTTGAGGGTTCACCCCTCCACTTT. The encoded protein is CASSFEGSPLHF.